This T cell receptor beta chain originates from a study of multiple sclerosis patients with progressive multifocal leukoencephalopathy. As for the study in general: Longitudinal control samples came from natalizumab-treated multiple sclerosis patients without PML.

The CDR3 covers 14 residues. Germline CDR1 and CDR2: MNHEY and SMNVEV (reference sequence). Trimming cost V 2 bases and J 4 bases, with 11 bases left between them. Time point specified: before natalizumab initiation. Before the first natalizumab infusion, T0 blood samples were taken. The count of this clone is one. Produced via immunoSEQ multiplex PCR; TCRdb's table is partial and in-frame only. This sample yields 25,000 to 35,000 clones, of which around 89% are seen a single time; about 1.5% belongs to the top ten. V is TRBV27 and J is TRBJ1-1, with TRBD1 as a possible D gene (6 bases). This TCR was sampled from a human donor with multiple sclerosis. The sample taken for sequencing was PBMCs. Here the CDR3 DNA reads TGTGCCAGCAGTTTACAGGGGATGGCCACTGAAGCTTTCTTT. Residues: CASSLQGMATEAFF.